These 24 T cell receptor beta chains were sequenced from one sample in a study of cytotoxic CD8 clonotypes in ibrutinib-treated CLL. Assay used: immunoSEQ multiplex PCR; TCRdb lists only in-frame clones, some missing. The sample records 13,000 to 15,000 clones, around 48% being singletons. The sample consisted of PBMCs, taken at a 24-month disease-progression time point, from a patient treated with ibrutinib. These receptors were obtained from a human donor with chronic lymphocytic leukemia.

In its sample, this clone was seen a few times. V is TRBV6-5 and J is TRBJ2-7; D gene unclear. The CDR3 covers 13 residues. Trimming removed 0 bases from V and 4 bases from J, with 7 bases in between. From germline, CDR1 is MNHEY and CDR2 SVGAGI. The CDR3 loop is CASSYSGAYEQYF. Here the CDR3 DNA reads TGTGCCAGCAGTTACTCGGGCGCATACGAGCAGTACTTC.

This clone was observed at least ten times. At the DNA level, this CDR3 is encoded by other sequences in the same sample as well. The chain has TRBV6-6 and TRBJ1-2; 7 bases fit TRBD1. CDR3 length: 14 residues. Trimming cost V 5 bases and J 3 bases; bases outside gene matches: 6. Germline CDR1 reads MNHNY; CDR2 reads SVGAGI (reference sequence). The CDR3 loop reads CASSGQGQHYGYTF. The CDR3 DNA reads TGTGCCAGCAGTGGTCAGGGACAGCACTATGGCTACACCTTC.

The DNA of the CDR3 is TGTGCCAGCAGCGGAGCAGGGGGCGGGTCCGGGGAGCTGTTTTTT. Encoded protein: CASSGAGGGSGELFF. V gene TRBV13 combines with J gene TRBJ2-2; 8 bases line up with TRBD1. The ends lost 5 bases at V and 6 bases at J; junction bases unmatched: 8. The CDR3 runs 15 residues. Looked up from germline, CDR1 is PRHDT and CDR2 is FYEKMQ (reference sequence).

Only a few counts were recorded for this clone. The chain joins TRBV2 to TRBJ2-3; the D is unclear. The CDR3 spans 14 residues. CDR1 SNHLY and CDR2 FYNNEI come from the germline V gene. With 4 bases removed from V and 0 bases from J, the gap between germline ends came to 8 bases. CDR3 sequence (DNA): TGTGCCAGCAGTGTGGCTTCTAGCACAGATACGCAGTATTTT. Protein sequence: CASSVASSTDTQYF.

This chain links TRBV7-9 with TRBJ1-6, with 8 bases that match TRBD1. The CDR3 contains 15 residues. Germline trimming cut 5 bases from V and 4 bases from J; bases unmatched to any gene: 4. Germline V CDR1 and CDR2: SEHNR, FQNEAQ (reference sequence). The DNA for the CDR3 is TGTGCCAGCAGCCAGAGGACAGGGTATAATTCACCCCTCCACTTT. Protein product: CASSQRTGYNSPLHF.

This clone turned up a few times. The rearrangement links TRBV25-1 to TRBJ1-2; D unresolved. This CDR3 has 13 amino acids. Germline V lookup: CDR1 MGHDK, CDR2 SYGVNS. Between the trimmed V and J ends, which lost 3 bases and 3 bases, there was a span of 8 bases. The CDR3, as DNA: TGTGCCAGCAGTGACACTACCTACTATGGCTACACCTTC. It codes for CASSDTTYYGYTF.

This chain joins TRBV4-1 and TRBJ1-5; D is ambiguous. Germline-derived CDR1 and CDR2 are MGHRA and YSYEKL. The CDR3 has 14 amino acids. V was cut by 0 bases and J by 9 bases, with 12 bases left in between. The CDR3 loop reads CASSQDPILRPQHF. In DNA, the CDR3 is TGCGCCAGCAGCCAAGATCCTATCCTCCGGCCCCAGCATTTT.

This clone has just a few counts. The rearrangement links TRBV12-5 to TRBJ2-5; D may be TRBD1 or TRBD2 (6 bases each). The CDR3 is 16 amino acids. The V and J ends lost 0 bases and 2 bases respectively, with 13 bases between them. Germline CDR1 is LGHNT and CDR2 is FRNRAP. The CDR3 bases are TGTGCTAGTGGTTTGGTACGCGGAGGGGGGCAAGAGACCCAGTACTTC. This codes for CASGLVRGGGQETQYF.

The J gene is TRBJ2-7, the V gene TRBV6-1; D may be TRBD1 (5 bases). V was clipped by 6 bases and J by 0 bases, with 12 bases between them. The CDR3 sequence is 14 residues long. Germline CDR1 reads MNHNS; CDR2 reads SASEGT. As DNA, the CDR3 is TGTGCCAGCAGATTGACAGTAAGCTCCTACGAGCAGTACTTC. It is translated as CASRLTVSSYEQYF.

The chain couples TRBV27 to TRBJ2-1; D gene uncertain. CDR3 length: 18 residues. Per the germline V gene, CDR1 is MNHEY and CDR2 is SMNVEV (reference sequence). V lost 1 base and J 8 bases, leaving 24 bases between the germline ends. CDR3 region: CASSLWPPSRRLSHEQFF. The CDR3 DNA reads as TGTGCCAGCAGTTTATGGCCCCCTTCGAGACGCTTAAGCCATGAGCAGTTCTTC.

CDR3 sequence (DNA): TGCGCCAGCACCAGGTCGGGAAACTCCTACGAGCAGTACTTC. Protein sequence: CASTRSGNSYEQYF. The V call is TRBV10-2, the J call TRBJ2-7; weak D call: TRBD2 (5 bases). This CDR3 has 14 residues. Germline V gene sequence: CDR1 WSHSY, CDR2 SAAADI. The germline V and J ends were trimmed by 7 bases and 0 bases, with 13 bases remaining between them.

This clone was observed a handful of times. The chain is built from TRBV7-6 and TRBJ1-1; D is uncertain. Trimming took off 1 base at V and 1 base at J, with 7 bases between the two ends. This CDR3 is 14 amino acids long. Germline loops: CDR1 SGHVS, CDR2 FNYEAQ. CDR3 sequence: CASSLGPANTEAFF. In nucleotides, the CDR3 is TGTGCCAGCAGCTTAGGGCCGGCGAACACTGAAGCTTTCTTT.

This clone came up a few times. The chain combines TRBV2 with TRBJ2-7, with TRBD2 matching over 8 bases. V dropped 5 bases and J dropped 6; count of bases not matched to a gene: 9. The germline gives CDR1 SNHLY, CDR2 FYNNEI. The CDR3 has 14 amino acids. CDR3 in amino acids: CASSWVAGLGEQYF. CDR3 DNA: TGTGCCAGCAGTTGGGTAGCGGGGCTAGGCGAGCAGTACTTC.

This chain links TRBV2 with TRBJ1-4; no clear D gene. The germline CDR1 and CDR2 sequences are SNHLY and FYNNEI. CDR3 size: 15 residues. Trimming shortened V by 4 bases and J by 3 bases, and 12 bases separated the two germline ends. The CDR3 region has the DNA TGTGCCAGCAGTGGCATCCTGGGCTCTAATGAAAAACTGTTTTTT. Its translation is CASSGILGSNEKLFF.

The chain links TRBV29-1 to TRBJ2-1, with 10 positions matching TRBD2. The CDR3 sequence is 15 residues long. With V trimmed by 0 bases and J by 12 bases, 11 bases remained unmatched. Germline V lookup: CDR1 SQVTM, CDR2 ANQGSEA. CDR3: CSVEDPASGGRVQFF. DNA of the CDR3: TGCAGCGTTGAAGATCCCGCTAGCGGGGGCCGGGTGCAGTTCTTC.

In this sample, this clone turned up a few times. The chain recombines TRBV11-2 with TRBJ2-3; no clear D. The CDR3 extends over 13 amino acids. CDR1 is SGHAT, CDR2 FQNNGV, per germline. V lost 10 bases and J lost 0, with 11 bases in between. The DNA for the CDR3 is TGTGCCACCGCCCTCGTGAGCACAGATACGCAGTATTTT. This encodes CATALVSTDTQYF. The whole variable domain, remainder taken from reference TRBV11-2 and TRBJ2-3, is EAGVAQSPRYKIIEKRQSVAFWCNPISGHATLYWYQQILGQGPKLLIQFQNNGVVDDSQLPKDRFSAERLKGVDSTLKIQPAKLEDSAVYLCATALVSTDTQYFGPGTRLTVL.

The rearrangement links TRBV11-2 to TRBJ1-1, with no clear D. The CDR3 spans 16 residues. Trimming pared 5 bases from V and 2 bases from J, leaving 18 bases between. Germline values: CDR1 SGHAT, CDR2 FQNNGV. CDR3 DNA sequence: TGTGCCAGCAGCCACCCCCAGGTGACCACTAACACTGAAGCTTTCTTT. It codes for CASSHPQVTTNTEAFF.

This chain links TRBV7-6 with TRBJ2-7; D remains ambiguous. CDR1 is SGHVS, CDR2 FNYEAQ, per germline. Trimming removed 6 bases from V and 3 bases from J, with 6 bases in between. CDR3 length: 11 amino acids. CDR3 loop: CASSDLYEQYF. CDR3 sequence (DNA): TGTGCCAGCAGTGACCTCTACGAGCAGTACTTC.

The chain employs TRBV4-2 and TRBJ1-2, with 8 bases that match TRBD1. This CDR3 is built from 16 residues. The germline V gene encodes CDR1 LGHNA and CDR2 YNFKEQ. Losses at the gene ends were 4 bases for V and 4 bases for J; bases not matched to a gene: 11. The CDR3, as DNA: TGTGCCAGCAGCCTGCCAGGACAGGGTAGGGGCTATGGCTACACCTTC. This encodes CASSLPGQGRGYGYTF.

The rearrangement joins TRBV21-1 to TRBJ1-6; the table's D call, TRBD1, was not checked against the DNA. TRBV21-1 is a known pseudogene. The CDR3 contains 15 residues. CDR3 protein: CASIPREGDSSPLHF. The CDR3 nucleotides read TGTGCCAGCATCCCAAGGGAAGGGGATAGTTCACCCCTCCACTTT.

The chain carries TRBV18 and TRBJ1-6; 7 positions match TRBD1. V lost 3 bases to trimming and J lost 9 bases; unmatched junction nucleotides: 5. In germline, CDR1 is KGHSH, CDR2 LQKENI. CDR3 length: 14 residues. CDR3 in DNA: TGTGCCAGCTCACCCGACAGGGACGGTTCACCCCTCCACTTT. This codes for CASSPDRDGSPLHF.

This clone was counted a single time. V and J are TRBV27 and TRBJ2-7; 9 nucleotides match TRBD1. V trimming: 4 bases; J trimming: 2 bases; junction bases outside the gene matches: 3. Germline CDR1 is MNHEY and CDR2 is SMNVEV (reference sequence). The CDR3 is 14 residues long. CDR3 region: CASSWDRDAYEQYF. CDR3 DNA sequence: TGTGCCAGCAGTTGGGACAGGGATGCCTACGAGCAGTACTTC.

In this sample, this clone turned up a few times. The V gene is TRBV5-6, the J gene TRBJ2-5, with 10 bases that match TRBD2. Germline V lookup: CDR1 SGHDT, CDR2 YYEEEE. V lost 3 bases and J lost 5; bases outside the gene matches: 7. The CDR3 extends over 15 amino acids. CDR3 sequence (DNA): TGTGCCAGCAGCTACTCCGGGACTAGCGATGAGACCCAGTACTTC. Translated: CASSYSGTSDETQYF.

In this sample, this clone turned up once. The chain links TRBV5-8 to TRBJ1-2, with a weak D call TRBD1 (6 bases). The CDR3 is made up of 13 amino acids. V was clipped by 2 bases and J by 5 bases, with 10 bases between them. CDR1 and CDR2 (germline): SGHTS, YDEGEE. The DNA for the CDR3 is TGTGCCAGCAGCTTAGGGGGAGGATATGGCTACACCTTC. Encoded protein: CASSLGGGYGYTF.